The clone carrying this T cell receptor (beta chain) was observed at least ten times. The antigen is undetermined. Germline V gene lookup returns CDR1 MNHNY and CDR2 SVGAGI (reference sequence). This CDR3 comprises 15 residues. With 4 bases clipped from V and 7 bases from J, the junction kept 9 bases outside the gene matches. TCRdb reprocessed the 5' RACE reads via MiXCR and lists one record per CDR3 protein. Seen here are 150,000 to 200,000 distinct CDR3 sequences, roughly 17% observed once, and the top ten hold about 1.9%. The sample is drawn from a study of T-cell memory formation after mild COVID-19. General observations from the study: Memory cells collected pre-infection included some clones that later responded, suggesting cross-reactive memory joined.

Material: PBMCs or a T cell subset sorted from them (not recorded which). The chain employs TRBV6-6 and TRBJ2-4, with 8 positions matching TRBD1. This sequence was found in an adult woman who had mild COVID-19 (a few samples of this study predate the infection). Cell type and time point are not known. This CDR3 reads CASSSMDRVANIQYF. The CDR3 bases are TGTGCCAGCAGTTCCATGGACAGGGTGGCTAACATTCAGTACTTC.